Sequencing of this T cell receptor (beta chain) was carried out in a study of blood T cell repertoires in COVID-19 (TCRdb year 2020). As for the study more broadly: Samples covering the acute and convalescent phases of COVID-19 were provided by collaborators in the United States, Italy and Spain. Samples came from the ongoing ImmuneRACE study (first 160 participants) plus 1,254 subjects from 6 global collaborators. Nearly every sample came with metadata listing a de-identified subject ID, COVID-19 status, age in years and sex. HLA class I and class II types, where available, came from metadata supplied by the sample provider rather than from assay-based typing. The dataset comprised deeply sampled blood TCRbeta repertoires from subjects exposed to, actively infected with, or recovered from COVID-19. The repertoires were released in a freely available public database meant as a resource for research on the immune response to SARS-CoV-2. The material from the prospective study consisted of cDNA or gDNA derived from T cells, B-cell-depleted T cells, or PBMCs. Summary of the overall study and its limitations: The quantity of clinical and demographic metadata differed by source and by participant and was supplied without curation.

Collaborating institutions collected whole blood in K2EDTA tubes following their own protocols. Collaborator samples were shipped for TCRbeta analysis as frozen whole blood, isolated PBMCs, or DNA extracted from either sample type. The immunoSEQ Assay, a bias-controlled multiplex PCR, was used to amplify TCRbeta CDR3 regions from genomic DNA. Turning to the authors' computational methods: The number of nucleated cells in each sample was estimated by amplification of reference gene primers within the assay. Sequence reads were collapsed and filtered to measure the absolute abundance of every unique TCRbeta CDR3 rearrangement. For each sample, productive Simpson clonality was calculated as the square root of Simpson's diversity index over productive rearrangements. The clones in this table, taken by TCRdb from immuneACCESS, are in-frame only. Not every clone is retained; where verified, under half of the shortfall comes from an unresolved V gene, and the cause of the rest is unknown. D and trimming come from the DNA, and the V and J calls and clone size come from that table. The sample contains about 100,000 clones, roughly 84% of them found a single time. The ten largest clonotypes hold 26% of the sample.

As regards this clone: It has no known antigen specificity. The junction does not match germline at one end; this may be a read error.

Via the germline V gene, CDR1 is SGHDT and CDR2 YYEEEE. There are 13 amino acids in the CDR3, from cysteine to phenylalanine inclusive. Just the 39-base CDR3 DNA is kept, in frame starting at base 1. The sample was peripheral blood. The receptor comes from a man aged 55 to 70 with acute or convalescent COVID-19. The V gene is TRBV5-6 and the J gene is TRBJ2-5; the D gene identity is not certain. The DNA is TGTGCCAGCAGCTTCGGGTGGCAAGGGACCCAGTACTTC. It encodes CASSFGWQGTQYF.